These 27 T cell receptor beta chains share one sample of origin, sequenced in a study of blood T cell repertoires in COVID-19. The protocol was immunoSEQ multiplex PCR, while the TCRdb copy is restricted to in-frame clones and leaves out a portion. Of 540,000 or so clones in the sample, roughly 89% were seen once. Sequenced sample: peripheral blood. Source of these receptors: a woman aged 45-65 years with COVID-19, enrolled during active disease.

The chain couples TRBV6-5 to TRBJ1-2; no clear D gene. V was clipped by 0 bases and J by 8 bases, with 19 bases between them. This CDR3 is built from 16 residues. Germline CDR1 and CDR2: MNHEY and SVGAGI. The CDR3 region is CASSYSINAPERGYTF. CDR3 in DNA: TGTGCCAGCAGTTACTCGATAAACGCCCCGGAGAGGGGCTACACCTTC.

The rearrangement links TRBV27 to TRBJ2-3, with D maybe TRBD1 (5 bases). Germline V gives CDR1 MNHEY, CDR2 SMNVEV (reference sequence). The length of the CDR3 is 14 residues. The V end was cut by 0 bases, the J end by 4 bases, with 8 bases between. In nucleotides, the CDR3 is TGTGCCAGCAGTTTATCACCCAGGGCAGATACGCAGTATTTT. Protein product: CASSLSPRADTQYF.

The CDR3, as DNA: TGTGCCAGCAGCCCCGGGTTAGCGGGCTATGAGCAGTTCTTC. Encoded protein: CASSPGLAGYEQFF. The chain employs TRBV5-6 and TRBJ2-1; 7 bases are shared with TRBD2. This CDR3 spans 14 amino acids. The J segment lost 8 bases and the V segment lost 4 bases, leaving 9 bases of the junction unmatched. Germline-derived CDR1 and CDR2 are SGHDT and YYEEEE. The full variable domain, in which reference TRBV5-6 and TRBJ2-1 provide the parts outside the CDR3, is DAGVTQSPTHLIKTRGQQVTLRCSPKSGHDTVSWYQQALGQGPQFIFQYYEEEERQRGNFPDRFSGHQFPNYSSELNVNALLLGDSALYLCASSPGLAGYEQFFGPGTRLTVL.

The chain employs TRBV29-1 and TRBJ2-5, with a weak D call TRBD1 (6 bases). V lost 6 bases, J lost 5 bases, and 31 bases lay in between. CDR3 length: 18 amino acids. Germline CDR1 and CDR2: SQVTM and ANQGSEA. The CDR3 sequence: CSVDGTGRPRQVWETQYF. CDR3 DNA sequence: TGCAGCGTGGATGGGACGGGGAGACCCCGACAGGTGTGGGAGACCCAGTACTTC.

CDR3 sequence (DNA): TGTGCCAGCTCACCACAGCGGGGCCGCGACACCGGGGAGCTGTTTTTT. It yields the protein CASSPQRGRDTGELFF. V is TRBV18 and J is TRBJ2-2; 7 bases align to TRBD2. Germline CDR1 KGHSH, CDR2 LQKENI. There are 16 residues in the CDR3. V shed 1 base, J shed 3 bases, and the junction held 5 bases outside the gene matches.

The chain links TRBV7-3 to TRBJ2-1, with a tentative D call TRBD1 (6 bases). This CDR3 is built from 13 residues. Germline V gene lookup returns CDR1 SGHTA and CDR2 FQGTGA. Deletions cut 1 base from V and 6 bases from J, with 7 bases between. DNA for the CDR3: TGTGCCAGCAGCTTAAGCAGGGGCAATGAGCAGTTCTTC. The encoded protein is CASSLSRGNEQFF.

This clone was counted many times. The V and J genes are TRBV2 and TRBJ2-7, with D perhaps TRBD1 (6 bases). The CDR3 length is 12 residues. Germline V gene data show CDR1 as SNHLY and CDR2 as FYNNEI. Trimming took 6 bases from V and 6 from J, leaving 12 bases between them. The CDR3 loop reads CASRRTEGEQYF. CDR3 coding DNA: TGTGCCAGCAGACGGACAGAGGGCGAGCAGTACTTC.

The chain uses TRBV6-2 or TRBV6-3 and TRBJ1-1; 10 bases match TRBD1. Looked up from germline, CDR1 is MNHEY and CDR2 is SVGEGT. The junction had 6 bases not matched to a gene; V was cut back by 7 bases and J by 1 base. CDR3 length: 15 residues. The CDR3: CASTPDRGKNTEAFF. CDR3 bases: TGTGCCAGCACCCCGGACAGGGGGAAGAACACTGAAGCTTTCTTT.

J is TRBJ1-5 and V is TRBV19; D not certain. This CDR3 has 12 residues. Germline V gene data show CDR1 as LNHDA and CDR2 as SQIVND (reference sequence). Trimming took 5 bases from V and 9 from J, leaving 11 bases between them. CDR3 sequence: CASSGGGGPQHF. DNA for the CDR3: TGTGCCAGTAGTGGAGGTGGTGGGCCCCAGCATTTT.

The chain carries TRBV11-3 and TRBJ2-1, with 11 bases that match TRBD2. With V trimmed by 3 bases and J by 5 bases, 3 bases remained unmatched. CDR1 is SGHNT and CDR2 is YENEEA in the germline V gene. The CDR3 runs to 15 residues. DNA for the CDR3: TGTGCCAGCAGCTTGCGACTAGCGGGGCACAATGAGCAGTTCTTC. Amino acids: CASSLRLAGHNEQFF.

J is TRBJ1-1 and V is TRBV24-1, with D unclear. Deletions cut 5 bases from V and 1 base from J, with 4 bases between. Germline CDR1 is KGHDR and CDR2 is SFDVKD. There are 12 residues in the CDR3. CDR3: CATSGENTEAFF. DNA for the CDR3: TGTGCCACCAGTGGCGAGAACACTGAAGCTTTCTTT.

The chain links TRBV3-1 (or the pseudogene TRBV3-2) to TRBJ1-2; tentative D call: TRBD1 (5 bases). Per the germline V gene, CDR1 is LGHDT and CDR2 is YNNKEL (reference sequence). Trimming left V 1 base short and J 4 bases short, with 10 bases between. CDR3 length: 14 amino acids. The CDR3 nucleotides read TGTGCCAGCAGCCAAGGTCGACAGAGCTATGGCTACACCTTC. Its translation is CASSQGRQSYGYTF.

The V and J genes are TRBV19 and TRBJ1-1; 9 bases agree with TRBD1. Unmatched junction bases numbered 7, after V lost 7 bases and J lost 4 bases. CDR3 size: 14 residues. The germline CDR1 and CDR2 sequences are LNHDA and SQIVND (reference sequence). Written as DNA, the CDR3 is TGTGCCAGTATCCCACAGGGGGCAAGCACTGAAGCTTTCTTT. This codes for CASIPQGASTEAFF.

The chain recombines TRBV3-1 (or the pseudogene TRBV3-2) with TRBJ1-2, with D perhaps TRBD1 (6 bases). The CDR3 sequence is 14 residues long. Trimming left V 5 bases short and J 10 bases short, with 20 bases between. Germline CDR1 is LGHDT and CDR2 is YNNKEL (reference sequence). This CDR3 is CASSEGGLHFNYTF. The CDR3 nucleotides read TGTGCCAGCAGCGAGGGGGGGCTCCATTTTAACTACACCTTC.

The DNA for the CDR3 is TGTGCCAGCAGTGTACAGGGGTCCTATAATTCACCCCTCCACTTT. It specifies CASSVQGSYNSPLHF. The chain joins TRBV2 to TRBJ1-6, with 7 bases matching TRBD1. Germline assignment: CDR1 SNHLY and CDR2 FYNNEI. This CDR3 contains 15 residues. The V segment lost 4 bases and the J segment 1 base; nucleotides outside the gene matches: 1.

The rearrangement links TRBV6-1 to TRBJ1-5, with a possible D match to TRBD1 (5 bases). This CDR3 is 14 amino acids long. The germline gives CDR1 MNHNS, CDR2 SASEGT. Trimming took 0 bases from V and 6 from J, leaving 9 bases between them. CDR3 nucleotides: TGTGCCAGCAGTGAAGCACCAGGGTCTCAGCCCCAGCATTTT. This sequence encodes CASSEAPGSQPQHF.

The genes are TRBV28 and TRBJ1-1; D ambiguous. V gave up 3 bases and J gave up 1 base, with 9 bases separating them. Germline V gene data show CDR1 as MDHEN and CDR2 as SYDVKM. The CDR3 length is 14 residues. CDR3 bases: TGTGCCAGCAGTTTTAGTTGGAGGAACACTGAAGCTTTCTTT. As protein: CASSFSWRNTEAFF.

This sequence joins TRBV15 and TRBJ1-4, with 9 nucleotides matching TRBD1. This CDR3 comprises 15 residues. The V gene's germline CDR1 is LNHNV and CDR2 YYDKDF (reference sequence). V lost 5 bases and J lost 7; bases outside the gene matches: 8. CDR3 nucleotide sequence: TGTGCCACCAGCGGTATGACAGGGGGAGGTGAAAAACTGTTTTTT. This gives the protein CATSGMTGGGEKLFF.

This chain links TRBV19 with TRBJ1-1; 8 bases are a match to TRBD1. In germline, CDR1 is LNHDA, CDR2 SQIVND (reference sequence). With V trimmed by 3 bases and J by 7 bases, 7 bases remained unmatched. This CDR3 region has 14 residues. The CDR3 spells CASSIRGPNGEAFF. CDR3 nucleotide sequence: TGTGCCAGTAGTATCAGGGGGCCGAATGGTGAAGCTTTCTTT. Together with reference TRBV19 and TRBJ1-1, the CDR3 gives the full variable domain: DGGITQSPKYLFRKEGQNVTLSCEQNLNHDAMYWYRQDPGQGLRLIYYSQIVNDFQKGDIAEGYSVSREKKESFPLTVTSAQKNPTAFYLCASSIRGPNGEAFFGQGTRLTVV.

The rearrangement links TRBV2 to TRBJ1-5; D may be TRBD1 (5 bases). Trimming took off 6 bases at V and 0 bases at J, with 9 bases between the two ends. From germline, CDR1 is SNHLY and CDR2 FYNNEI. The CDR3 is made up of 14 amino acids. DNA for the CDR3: TGTGCCAGCAGAAAACAGGTTAGCAATCAGCCCCAGCATTTT. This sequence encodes CASRKQVSNQPQHF.

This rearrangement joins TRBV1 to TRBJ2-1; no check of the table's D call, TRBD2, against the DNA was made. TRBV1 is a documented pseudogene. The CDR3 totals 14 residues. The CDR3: CTSSQGLAEDEQFF. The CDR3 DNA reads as TGCACCAGCAGCCAGGGACTAGCGGAAGATGAGCAGTTCTTC.

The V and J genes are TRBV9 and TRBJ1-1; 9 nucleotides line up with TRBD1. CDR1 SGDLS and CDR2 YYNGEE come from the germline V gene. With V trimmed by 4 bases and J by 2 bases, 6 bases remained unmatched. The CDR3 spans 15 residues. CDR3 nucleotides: TGTGCCAGCAGCCCGATGACAGGGGGAAACACTGAAGCTTTCTTT. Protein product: CASSPMTGGNTEAFF. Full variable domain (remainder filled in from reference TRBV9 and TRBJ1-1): DSGVTQTPKHLITATGQRVTLRCSPRSGDLSVYWYQQSLDQGLQFLIQYYNGEERAKGNILERFSAQQFPDLHSELNLSSLELGDSALYFCASSPMTGGNTEAFFGQGTRLTVV.

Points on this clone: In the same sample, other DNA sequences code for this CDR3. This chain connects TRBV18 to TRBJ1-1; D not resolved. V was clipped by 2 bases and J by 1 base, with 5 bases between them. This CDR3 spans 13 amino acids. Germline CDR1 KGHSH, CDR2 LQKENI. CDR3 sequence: CASSPGRNTEAFF. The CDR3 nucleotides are TGTGCCAGCTCACCAGGGAGGAACACTGAAGCTTTCTTT.

CDR3 bases: TGTGCCAGCAGCTTGACGGGACTAGGGCGCACCGGGGAGCTGTTTTTT. This codes for CASSLTGLGRTGELFF. The chain uses TRBV11-2 and TRBJ2-2; 8 nucleotides align to TRBD2. Looked up from germline, CDR1 is SGHAT and CDR2 is FQNNGV. With V trimmed by 3 bases and J by 4 bases, 7 bases remained unmatched. This CDR3 has 16 residues.

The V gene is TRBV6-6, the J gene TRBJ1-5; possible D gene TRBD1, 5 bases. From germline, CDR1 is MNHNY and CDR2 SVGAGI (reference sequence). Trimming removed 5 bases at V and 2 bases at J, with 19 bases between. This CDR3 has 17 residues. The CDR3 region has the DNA TGTGCCAGCAGTCTGGCAGGGCGCCTAGAGGGCAATCAGCCCCAGCATTTT. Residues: CASSLAGRLEGNQPQHF.

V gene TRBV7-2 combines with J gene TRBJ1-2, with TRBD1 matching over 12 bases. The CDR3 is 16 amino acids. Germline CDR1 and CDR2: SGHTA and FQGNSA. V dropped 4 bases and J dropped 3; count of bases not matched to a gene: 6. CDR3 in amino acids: CASSSWDRGQDYGYTF. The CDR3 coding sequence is TGTGCCAGCAGCTCATGGGACAGGGGGCAGGACTATGGCTACACCTTC.

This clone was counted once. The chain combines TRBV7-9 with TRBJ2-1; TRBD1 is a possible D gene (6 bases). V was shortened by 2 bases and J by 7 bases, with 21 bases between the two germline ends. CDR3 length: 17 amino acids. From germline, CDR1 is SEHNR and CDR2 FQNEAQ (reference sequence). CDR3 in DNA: TGTGCCAGCAGCTTATACGAGTTGAGAGGGGGAAAGAATGAGCAGTTCTTC. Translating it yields CASSLYELRGGKNEQFF.